This T cell receptor beta chain is drawn from a study of OX40 agonist ivuxolimab in advanced cancers. Clones were sequenced by immunoSEQ multiplex PCR, and TCRdb holds only the in-frame ones, with some missing. The profile shows fewer than 60,000 clones, about 89% of them singletons. The CDR3 is 16 residues long. Trimming removed 4 bases at V and 1 base at J, with 14 bases between. Germline CDR1 MGHRA, CDR2 YSYEKL. The V gene is TRBV4-1, the J gene TRBJ2-1, with TRBD2 as a possible D gene (5 bases). The TCR originated in an adult with an advanced solid tumor such as melanoma, head and neck, liver or kidney cancer. Sequences were derived from CD4+ or CD8+ T cells sorted from blood, sampled in a trial of the OX40 agonist ivuxolimab. DNA for the CDR3: TGCGCCAGCAGCCCTCCGGGGAGCGTTTCCTACAATGAGCAGTTCTTC. It codes for CASSPPGSVSYNEQFF.